These 9 T cell receptor beta chains originate from one sample sequenced in a study of cytomegalovirus exposure and HLA in healthy donors. The PCR had 60 Vbeta and 13 Jbeta primers. The data were produced by immunoSEQ multiplex PCR, yet TCRdb's version contains in-frame clones alone and is incomplete. The table lists hundreds of thousands of clones, approximately 70% of them singletons, with 2.6% in the top ten. Sequenced material: PBMCs. Receptor source: a man in his forties in good health and CMV-seropositive.

The CDR3 nucleotides read TGTGCCAGTAGTGTACAGGGGAGAATGAACACTGAAGCTTTCTTT. Protein: CASSVQGRMNTEAFF. This chain connects TRBV19 to TRBJ1-1; 7 bases align to TRBD1. With V trimmed by 5 bases and J by 0 bases, 6 bases remained unmatched. This CDR3 spans 15 amino acids. Per the germline V gene, CDR1 is LNHDA and CDR2 is SQIVND (reference sequence).

The chain recombines TRBV2 with TRBJ2-2, with D perhaps matching TRBD2 (7 bases). The CDR3 runs to 15 residues. Trimming left V 6 bases short and J 1 base short, with 12 bases between. CDR1 and CDR2 (germline): SNHLY, FYNNEI. The CDR3 nucleotides read TGTGCCAGCAGGGCGGGGGCTCTGAACACCGGGGAGCTGTTTTTT. Protein sequence: CASRAGALNTGELFF.

This rearrangement joins TRBV7-9 to TRBJ2-5, with D perhaps TRBD1 (5 bases). This CDR3 is built from 14 residues. Germline V gene data show CDR1 as SEHNR and CDR2 as FQNEAQ (reference sequence). The ends were cut back, 3 bases at V and 5 bases at J, with 13 bases in the middle. CDR3 bases: TGTGCCAGCAGCTTTCTGGGGCTTACGGAGACCCAGTACTTC. It yields the protein CASSFLGLTETQYF.

This clone was counted only a few times. The chain is built from TRBV7-9 and TRBJ2-3; TRBD2 matches at 7 bases. Germline CDR1 SEHNR, CDR2 FQNEAQ (reference sequence). The CDR3 is made up of 19 amino acids. Trimming at V came to 3 bases and at J to 2 bases, leaving 17 bases not matched to a gene. The CDR3 reads CASSFGDLIGGTNTDTQYF. CDR3 in DNA: TGTGCCAGCAGCTTCGGTGATTTGATCGGGGGGACTAACACAGATACGCAGTATTTT. Full variable domain (missing parts from reference TRBV7-9 and TRBJ2-3): DTGVSQNPRHKITKRGQNVTFRCDPISEHNRLYWYRQTLGQGPEFLTYFQNEAQLEKSRLLSDRFSAERPKGSFSTLEIQRTEQGDSAMYLCASSFGDLIGGTNTDTQYFGPGTRLTVL.

The V and J genes are TRBV9 and TRBJ1-1; D may be TRBD1 (5 bases). Trimming removed 4 bases at V and 3 bases at J, with 25 bases between. CDR3 length: 18 amino acids. Germline V gene data show CDR1 as SGDLS and CDR2 as YYNGEE. The CDR3 DNA sequence: TGTGCCAGCAGCCCCGGGGGTTATACAGGCCAAGGGGACACTGAAGCTTTCTTT. This codes for CASSPGGYTGQGDTEAFF.

This sequence joins TRBV5-5 and TRBJ2-1; possibly TRBD1 for D (5 bases). V dropped 5 bases and J dropped 4 bases, with 13 bases sitting between them. Germline loops: CDR1 SGHKS, CDR2 YYEKEE (reference sequence). The CDR3 covers 14 residues. The CDR3, as DNA: TGTGCCAGCAGGGAAAAAAGGGGATACAATGAGCAGTTCTTC. Translating it yields CASREKRGYNEQFF.

This rearrangement joins TRBV27 to TRBJ2-3, with 11 bases that match TRBD2. V shed 7 bases and J 0 bases; nucleotides not matched to a gene: 12. The CDR3 totals 18 residues. Germline CDR1 MNHEY, CDR2 SMNVEV (reference sequence). CDR3 bases: TGTGCCAGCACCCGTTGGCTAGCGGGGGGAGTTAGCACAGATACGCAGTATTTT. Its protein product is CASTRWLAGGVSTDTQYF.

The J gene is TRBJ2-3, the V gene TRBV5-4; 7 bases are a match to TRBD2. The CDR3 runs to 13 residues. V gave up 2 bases and J gave up 4 bases; unmatched junction bases: 1. CDR1 and CDR2 (germline): SGHNT, YYREEE (reference sequence). CDR3: CASSFTSADTQYF. The CDR3, as DNA: TGTGCCAGCAGCTTCACTAGCGCAGATACGCAGTATTTT.

The genes are TRBV5-4 and TRBJ2-1; TRBD1 matches 10 bases. The V segment lost 5 bases and the J segment 7 bases; nucleotides outside the gene matches: 9. The CDR3 loop spans 15 amino acids. Looked up from germline, CDR1 is SGHNT and CDR2 is YYREEE (reference sequence). CDR3 sequence reads: CASRHGTGVRNEQFF. The CDR3 nucleotides read TGTGCCAGCAGACACGGGACAGGGGTTAGGAATGAGCAGTTCTTC.